A single sample is the source of the 18 T cell receptor beta chains below, sequenced in a study of blood T cell repertoires in COVID-19 (dated by TCRdb to 2018 to 2021). Libraries were prepared through the immunoSEQ multiplex PCR assay. In TCRdb, the immuneACCESS table is reduced to in-frame sequences with V and J assigned. These tables do not hold every clone; where another copy was compared, an unresolved V gene accounts for under half, and the others remain unexplained. This sample is represented by about 250,000 clones; about 93% of them were singletons. Over 1.5% of the sample goes to the ten largest clones. The sample consisted of PBMCs or T cells enriched from blood (not recorded which). All receptors derive from a woman between 18 and 29 years old who had recovered from COVID-19.

This clone appeared a few times. V and J are TRBV7-9 and TRBJ2-7, with TRBD1 matching over 7 bases. With 4 bases clipped from V and 4 bases from J, the junction kept 10 bases outside the gene matches. The CDR3 is made up of 15 amino acids. CDR1 SEHNR and CDR2 FQNEAQ come from the germline V gene (reference sequence). The CDR3 loop reads CASSSVLGRGYEQYF. In DNA form, the CDR3 reads TGTGCCAGCAGCTCCGTCCTGGGCAGGGGGTACGAGCAGTACTTC.

V gene TRBV5-1 combines with J gene TRBJ2-7, with D unclear. Per the germline V gene, CDR1 is SGHRS and CDR2 is YFSETQ. The V end was cut by 4 bases, the J end by 4 bases, with 9 bases between. CDR3 length: 12 residues. The CDR3 loop is CASSLNQYEQYF. Written as DNA, the CDR3 is TGCGCCAGCAGCCTAAACCAATACGAGCAGTACTTC.

The CDR3 DNA is TGTGCCAGCAGGGGCAGCTCTGGAAACACCATATATTTT. Its protein is CASRGSSGNTIYF. The gene calls are TRBV12-3 or TRBV12-4 and TRBJ1-3; D gene ambiguous. The CDR3 runs 13 residues. V lost 6 bases and J lost 0, with 6 bases in between.

This sequence joins TRBV11-2 and TRBJ1-1; 9 bases line up with TRBD1. Germline CDR1 reads SGHAT; CDR2 reads FQNNGV. V was clipped by 2 bases and J by 10 bases; unmatched bases: 5. The CDR3 length is 13 residues. CDR3 amino acids: CASSLSLGQGAFF. Here the CDR3 DNA reads TGTGCCAGCAGCTTATCCCTGGGACAGGGAGCTTTCTTT.

This chain connects TRBV5-1 to TRBJ2-5; D is perhaps TRBD2 (5 bases). Germline CDR1 SGHRS, CDR2 YFSETQ. The CDR3 extends over 16 amino acids. V was trimmed by 1 base and J by 5 bases, leaving 18 bases between them. CDR3 nucleotide sequence: TGCGCCAGCAGCTTGAGTATGAGGGTTCTAGGGGAGACCCAGTACTTC. Its protein is CASSLSMRVLGETQYF.

The chain has TRBV6-1 and TRBJ2-1; TRBD1 might be the D (6 bases). From germline, CDR1 is MNHNS and CDR2 SASEGT. The CDR3 is 16 residues long. The V end was cut by 1 base, the J end by 0 bases, with 10 bases between. The DNA for the CDR3 is TGTGCCAGCAGTGAAGTGATAGGGGGCTCCTACAATGAGCAGTTCTTC. This sequence encodes CASSEVIGGSYNEQFF.

The chain uses TRBV11-2 and TRBJ2-7; D perhaps matches TRBD2 (5 bases). This CDR3 is built from 15 residues. V shed 2 bases and J shed 4 bases, with 15 bases lying between them. Germline CDR1 SGHAT, CDR2 FQNNGV. The CDR3 loop is CASSLWPDSQYEQYF. In DNA, the CDR3 is TGTGCCAGCAGCTTATGGCCGGACTCGCAATACGAGCAGTACTTC. The full variable domain, with the rest looked up from reference TRBV11-2 and TRBJ2-7, is EAGVAQSPRYKIIEKRQSVAFWCNPISGHATLYWYQQILGQGPKLLIQFQNNGVVDDSQLPKDRFSAERLKGVDSTLKIQPAKLEDSAVYLCASSLWPDSQYEQYFGPGTRLTVT.

The chain links TRBV3-1 (or the pseudogene TRBV3-2) to TRBJ2-6, with D uncertain. Germline-derived CDR1 and CDR2 are LGHDT and YNNKEL (reference sequence). The CDR3 sequence is 17 residues long. Deletions cut 1 base from V and 4 bases from J, with 14 bases between. CDR3 region: CASSQVASVWGANVLTF. For the CDR3, the DNA is TGTGCCAGCAGCCAAGTAGCTAGTGTGTGGGGGGCCAACGTCCTGACTTTC.

The chain employs TRBV7-8 and TRBJ1-2, with TRBD1 as a possible D gene (6 bases). The CDR3 loop spans 14 amino acids. In germline, CDR1 is SGHVS, CDR2 FQNEAQ. V was trimmed by 5 bases and J by 4 bases, leaving 14 bases between them. As DNA, the CDR3 is TGTGCCAGCAGCCAAGGTGGGACACCCTATGGCTACACCTTC. It codes for CASSQGGTPYGYTF. Full variable domain (outside the CDR3, taken from reference TRBV7-8 and TRBJ1-2): GAGVSQSPRYKVAKRGQDVALRCDPISGHVSLFWYQQALGQGPEFLTYFQNEAQLDKSGLPSDRFFAERPEGSVSTLKIQRTQQEDSAVYLCASSQGGTPYGYTFGSGTRLTVV.

The rearrangement joins TRBV12-3 or TRBV12-4 to TRBJ1-3; possibly TRBD1 for D (5 bases). Between the trimmed V and J ends, which lost 8 bases and 4 bases, there was a span of 9 bases. This CDR3 contains 12 residues. DNA for the CDR3: TGTGCCAGCCAGGGCGCGGGAAACACCATATATTTT. Its protein is CASQGAGNTIYF.

The chain has TRBV5-6 and TRBJ2-5, with no clear D. V dropped 1 base and J dropped 4 bases, with 17 bases sitting between them. CDR1 SGHDT and CDR2 YYEEEE come from the germline V gene. This CDR3 contains 16 residues. Written as DNA, the CDR3 is TGTGCCAGCAGCTTGAAATATGGCGGCTTCGGAGAGACCCAGTACTTC. Encoded protein: CASSLKYGGFGETQYF.

The rearrangement uses TRBV2 and TRBJ2-5, with TRBD2 matching over 9 bases. The V segment lost 6 bases and the J segment 4 bases; nucleotides outside the gene matches: 9. The CDR3 is made up of 15 amino acids. The germline V gene has CDR1 SNHLY and CDR2 FYNNEI. The CDR3 spells CASRRIAGVLETQYF. DNA of the CDR3: TGTGCCAGCAGAAGGATAGCGGGAGTTTTAGAGACCCAGTACTTC.

The chain employs TRBV5-4 and TRBJ2-2; unclear D gene. This CDR3 region has 16 residues. Germline lookup yields CDR1 SGHNT and CDR2 YYREEE (reference sequence). Trimming took off 3 bases at V and 4 bases at J, with 16 bases between the two ends. The CDR3: CASSSPYLAGTGELFF. CDR3 nucleotides: TGTGCCAGCAGCTCCCCTTATCTTGCAGGCACCGGGGAGCTGTTTTTT. Combining the CDR3 with reference TRBV5-4 and TRBJ2-2 gives the whole variable domain ETGVTQSPTHLIKTRGQQVTLRCSSQSGHNTVSWYQQALGQGPQFIFQYYREEENGRGNFPPRFSGLQFPNYSSELNVNALELDDSALYLCASSSPYLAGTGELFFGEGSRLTVL.

This clone occurred a few times. The rearrangement uses TRBV12-5 and TRBJ2-3; D gene uncertain. CDR1 LGHNT and CDR2 FRNRAP come from the germline V gene. This CDR3 region has 12 residues. Trimming shortened V by 1 base and J by 6 bases, and 5 bases separated the two germline ends. CDR3 bases: TGTGCTAGTGGTTTGGGGCCGGATACGCAGTATTTT. It translates to CASGLGPDTQYF.

CDR3: CASSQDSYSNQPQHF. The DNA for the CDR3 is TGTGCCAGCAGCCAAGATAGCTATAGCAATCAGCCCCAGCATTTT. The rearrangement uses TRBV4-2 and TRBJ1-5, with D unclear. The CDR3 is made up of 15 amino acids. Trimming removed 0 bases from V and 0 bases from J, with 6 bases in between. The V gene's germline CDR1 is LGHNA and CDR2 YNFKEQ.

The chain carries TRBV27 and TRBJ2-5; D perhaps matches TRBD2 (6 bases). V lost 3 bases, J lost 3 bases, and 14 bases lay in between. Germline assignment: CDR1 MNHEY and CDR2 SMNVEV (reference sequence). CDR3 length: 15 amino acids. The CDR3 loop reads CASSFFAGPKETQYF. Here the CDR3 DNA reads TGTGCCAGCAGTTTTTTCGCGGGGCCCAAAGAGACCCAGTACTTC.

Comment on this clone: The junction and the germline gene differ at one end; a read error may be behind it. This chain joins TRBV4-3 and TRBJ2-7; 7 bases are shared with TRBD2. CDR1 LGHNA and CDR2 YSLEER come from the germline V gene. The CDR3 loop spans 15 amino acids. The CDR3 DNA reads as TGCGCCAGCAGCCAAGATTGGAGCGGGGACTACGCGCAGTACTTC. It yields the protein CASSQDWSGDYAQYF.

J is TRBJ1-1 and V is TRBV4-2; TRBD1 agrees at 11 bases. The CDR3 is made up of 16 amino acids. Germline V gene lookup returns CDR1 LGHNA and CDR2 YNFKEQ. With V trimmed by 0 bases and J by 4 bases, 4 bases remained unmatched. The CDR3 region has the DNA TGTGCCAGCAGCCAAGACTGGGACAGGGGGTTCACTGAAGCTTTCTTT. Translation gives CASSQDWDRGFTEAFF.